Following are 9 T cell receptor beta chains from one sample sequenced in a study of blood T cell repertoires in COVID-19. TCRdb's table, derived via immunoSEQ multiplex PCR, lists solely in-frame clones and lacks some. The table shows 430,000 or so clones, with 70% to 90% occurring only once. The source material was peripheral blood. These receptor sequences come from a man between 18 and 35 years old with COVID-19, enrolled during active disease.

The chain combines TRBV19 with TRBJ1-1; 7 bases are a match to TRBD1. This CDR3 spans 15 amino acids. V shed 6 bases, J shed 4 bases, and the junction held 11 bases outside the gene matches. Germline V lookup: CDR1 LNHDA, CDR2 SQIVND (reference sequence). The CDR3, as DNA: TGTGCCAGTAGACGACGGACAGGCATCCTCACTGAAGCTTTCTTT. It yields the protein CASRRRTGILTEAFF.

The chain is built from TRBV9 and TRBJ1-6, with unresolved D. Trimming pared 4 bases from V and 6 bases from J, leaving 5 bases between. CDR1 and CDR2 (germline): SGDLS, YYNGEE. This CDR3 contains 12 residues. CDR3 in amino acids: CASSSINSPLHF. As DNA, the CDR3 is TGTGCCAGCAGCTCAATTAATTCACCCCTCCACTTT. Variable domain in full (rest from reference TRBV9 and TRBJ1-6): DSGVTQTPKHLITATGQRVTLRCSPRSGDLSVYWYQQSLDQGLQFLIQYYNGEERAKGNILERFSAQQFPDLHSELNLSSLELGDSALYFCASSSINSPLHFGNGTRLTVT.

This sequence joins TRBV7-9 and TRBJ2-3; possible D gene TRBD2, 5 bases. Trimming shortened V by 5 bases and J by 2 bases, and 14 bases separated the two germline ends. The CDR3 length is 15 residues. In germline, CDR1 is SEHNR, CDR2 FQNEAQ (reference sequence). CDR3 nucleotide sequence: TGTGCCAGCAGCCCGGCCCGGGGTTACACAGATACGCAGTATTTT. Amino acid sequence: CASSPARGYTDTQYF.

V is TRBV11-2 and J is TRBJ2-5; 15 bases map to TRBD2. J lost 7 bases, V lost 5 bases, and 5 bases had no gene match. From germline, CDR1 is SGHAT and CDR2 FQNNGV. The CDR3 is 15 amino acids. The CDR3 here is CASSRTSGRAGTQYF. In nucleotides, the CDR3 is TGTGCCAGCAGCAGGACTAGCGGGAGGGCTGGGACCCAGTACTTC.

The count of this clone is one. The V call is TRBV10-3, the J call TRBJ2-3, with 15 positions matching TRBD2. The V and J ends lost 10 bases and 4 bases, in that order; junction bases with no gene match: 3. In germline, CDR1 is ENHRY, CDR2 SYGVKD. This CDR3 has 14 amino acids. The CDR3 sequence is CASGTSGRSDTQYF. In nucleotides, the CDR3 is TGTGCCAGCGGGACTAGCGGGAGGTCAGATACGCAGTATTTT.

The chain combines TRBV7-9 with TRBJ1-1; 9 positions match TRBD1. The CDR3 length is 11 residues. Trimming took 5 bases from V and 9 from J; bases not matched to a gene: 1. Germline V gives CDR1 SEHNR, CDR2 FQNEAQ (reference sequence). The CDR3 loop is CASSGTGKAFF. CDR3 coding DNA: TGTGCCAGCAGCGGGACAGGGAAAGCTTTCTTT.

This chain connects TRBV6-7 to TRBJ2-5, with 9 bases that match TRBD1. TRBV6-7 is given ORF status, its function remaining uncertain. The CDR3 sequence is 17 residues long. Losses at the gene ends were 3 bases for V and 1 base for J; bases not matched to a gene: 9. The CDR3 DNA sequence: TGTGCCAGCAGTTATTGTGCGGACAGGGGACCCCAAGAGACCCAGTACTTC. It translates to CASSYCADRGPQETQYF.

This sequence joins TRBV29-1 and TRBJ2-1, with 9 bases identical to TRBD2. The CDR3 sequence is 13 residues long. Germline values: CDR1 SQVTM, CDR2 ANQGSEA. The V gene end was trimmed by 4 bases and the J gene end by 4 bases; junction bases not matched to a gene: 2. The CDR3 here is CSVVAGVYNEQFF. The CDR3, as DNA: TGCAGCGTTGTAGCGGGAGTTTACAATGAGCAGTTCTTC.

This clone appeared a single time. The chain employs TRBV4-2 and TRBJ2-3, with D hard to call. In germline, CDR1 is LGHNA, CDR2 YNFKEQ. CDR3 length equals 17 residues. V lost 1 base, J lost 0 bases, and 14 bases lay in between. Written as DNA, the CDR3 is TGTGCCAGCAGCCAAGCCCCCGACTTACTTAGCACAGATACGCAGTATTTT. Translating gives CASSQAPDLLSTDTQYF.